This T cell receptor beta chain was recorded in a study of early T cells in non-severe SARS-CoV-2 infection. Across the study: The study sequenced bulk RNA from unsorted whole blood, with chains unpaired. Study-level findings and limits: Matching results from VDJdb favored anti-spike CD8 responses, leaving private and CD4 specificities undetected.

Individual cDNA molecules were tagged with unique molecular identifiers. In TCRdb, the 5' RACE reads were re-called with MiXCR into one record per CDR3 protein. The table lists roughly 69,000 distinct CDR3 sequences, roughly a tenth of them singletons. Details on this clonotype: Its specificity is not known.

The origin of this receptor is an adult who was a healthcare worker with PCR-confirmed SARS-CoV-2 infection or an uninfected control (not recorded which). The material sequenced was whole blood.

The CDR3 bases are TGCAGCGCCGAAATCACAGGGGGATTCTACAATGAGCAGTTCTTC. It codes for CSAEITGGFYNEQFF. The chain links TRBV29-1 to TRBJ2-1, with 8 bases lining up with TRBD1. Trimming took 7 bases from V and 3 from J; bases not matched to a gene: 11. The CDR3 contains 15 residues. Germline lookup yields CDR1 SQVTM and CDR2 ANQGSEA.